This T cell receptor beta chain was sequenced for a study of cytomegalovirus exposure and HLA in healthy donors (TCRdb year 2017). In the study overall: An earlier analysis of 587 of the donors reported 276 Gb of sequence data and approximately 120 million unique TCR beta sequences obtained from roughly 180 million T cells. An early release covering roughly 640 HLA-typed donors comprised approximately 290 gigabases of sequencing data and tens of millions of unique TCR sequences. Of the approximately 370 genotyped donors, less than 85% were placed in the genetic ancestry cluster associated with self-reported Caucasian donors. The aim of the study was to test whether cataloging public T cell receptors could identify signatures of past pathogen exposure. The T cell repertoires of some 670 subjects were profiled by immunosequencing and related to cytomegalovirus serostatus. Along with the approximately 650-subject first cohort, a separate validation cohort of 120 different subjects was used. High-throughput TCR immunosequencing, statistical association of individual TCRs with disease status, and machine learning were combined to predict cytomegalovirus infection status. A later analysis re-analyzed previously published TCR beta repertoires from about 600 donors and added high-resolution HLA genotyping to study TCR occurrence patterns. The later analysis used no new phenotypic data to find candidate immune exposures, relying instead on TCR beta sequences and their occurrence across donors. In an earlier analysis of a few hundred of the donors, high-throughput TCR beta sequencing was used to judge whether each TCR beta V gene segment behaved as functional or pseudogenic. Donor age, sex, ethnicity and CMV serostatus were compiled alongside the repertoire data. A later genetic analysis used genome-wide SNP genotypes for about 60% of the roughly 700 donors, treating that subset as a discovery cohort. Every discovery cohort repertoire had been produced on one sequencing platform. HLA typing included class I and class II loci at four-digit resolution. The number of donors typed differed by locus, with roughly 620-640 for A, B, C, DRB1 and DQB1, roughly 550 for DQA1, 600 to 610 for DPA1, and some 450 for DPB1. Roughly 5 DR-DQ haplotypes were treated as single units for association and clustering because of strong linkage in the cohort. Among approximately 370 genotyped donors of the cohort, an average of about 220,000 unique TCR beta nucleotide sequences was sequenced per donor, of which roughly 17% were non-productive.

In total, approximately 690 healthy bone marrow donors made up the cohort. Cohort members were all nominally healthy when sampled, although unrecorded immune exposures were likely present. The donor was CMV seropositive and belonged to the group of 250 to 300 seropositive cohort members. Each donor provided a peripheral blood sample, and peripheral blood mononuclear cells were used for TCR beta sequencing. Genomic DNA was extracted from the blood cell samples with the Qiagen DNeasy Blood Extraction Kit. V has 1 base trimmed and J has 9 bases trimmed; junction bases matching no gene number 2. Taken from cysteine to phenylalanine, the CDR3 has 12 residues. Just CDR3 DNA is preserved here, 36 bases in frame from base 1. The germline V gene sets CDR1 to ENHRY and CDR2 to SYGVKD. The study at large found these results: A later analysis found that most CMV-associated TCR beta chains appeared HLA-restricted, with HLA associations seemingly driven largely by CMV exposure. In a later analysis, HLA-associated TCR beta chains showed more clonal expansion and lower generation probabilities than non-associated chains that were equally common. Strong co-occurrence of HLA alleles, especially DR and DQ, made assigning TCR associations to individual alleles difficult. V-gene and J-gene trimming of TCR beta chains was associated with a missense DCLRE1C variant in a later genetic analysis, and the association was replicated in an independent cohort. According to a later analysis, TCR association rates differed among HLA loci, with DRB1 alleles showing the most associated TCRs and HLA-C alleles showing the fewest. In both the original and validation cohorts, the classifier was reported to diagnose cytomegalovirus status with high specificity and sensitivity. Immune exposure information for the cohort was limited to CMV serostatus. A later analysis reported that several top co-occurrence clusters appeared linked to parvovirus B19, influenza, CMV and Epstein-Barr virus. A later analysis associated about 18,000 TCR beta sequences with specific HLA alleles at a false discovery rate of 0.05. In an earlier analysis of some 550 of the donors, most TCR beta V segments were observed in productive rearrangements about 90% or about 30% of the time, broadly matching IMGT annotations. Most TCR sequences were seen in very few donors, while some public TCRs were found in many individuals. The authors suggested that the approach could potentially be generalized to other disease states and immunological phenotypes. Some 16 rarely observed V segments, including chromosome 9 orphons, were excluded from the earlier analysis of about 610 of the donors because counts were too low. In vitro tests confirmed that three of the cytomegalovirus-associated TCR beta chains recognize cytomegalovirus antigens. A later genetic analysis reported fewer N-insertions in productive TCRs among donors in an Asian-associated ancestry cluster than the roughly 620-donor mean. This cohort had only TCR beta chains sequenced, and the lack of alpha or paired-chain data limited which features could be detected. The presence/absence analyses assumed that sequencing depth was roughly uniform across donors, and that assumption may not be true. HLA typing was unavailable for some donors at each locus, so association tests used only the typed subset. A group of highly shared sequence variants was considered likely to be a technical artifact of the sequencing pipeline. Some IMGT-functional V segments, including TRBV6-2 and TRBV6-3, could not be distinguished by the 87-base-pair reads and were therefore excluded. Correlated functional status among segregating V segments might reflect linkage disequilibrium, but an unknown experimental factor could not be ruled out. The study gave a list of about 160 TCR beta chains associated with cytomegalovirus. A further reported finding was that TCR beta sequences accurately predicted the HLA-A and HLA-B alleles for most subjects in the first cohort.

Preparation of the library involved the immunoSEQ multiplex PCR assay. A mixture of 60 forward primers for TCR Vbeta segments and 13 reverse primers for TCR Jbeta segments was used in the multiplex PCR. Amplification of the CDR3 region of rearranged TCR beta genes was performed with a multiplex PCR assay on genomic DNA. The Illumina HiSeq System was used to sequence the amplified TCR beta libraries as 87-base-pair reads. In the paper's pipeline: A later analysis counted tens of millions of unique TCR beta chains across the 650 to 700 repertoires, and some 12 million of these chains were shared by at least two donors. Raw reads were error-corrected and collapsed into unique sequences with a nearest-neighbor algorithm that merged closely related sequences to remove PCR and sequencing errors. V, D and J gene segments were assigned by aligning CDR3 sequences to IMGT reference sequences. For a sequence to be retained, at least a six-nucleotide match to both a V gene segment and a J gene segment was required. Rearrangements were called productive when the CDR3 lacked stop codons and stayed in frame with V and J; all others were non-productive. Following IMGT convention, CDR3 was defined as the stretch from the second conserved V-encoded cysteine to the conserved J-encoded phenylalanine. Sequences without an unambiguous match to a single V gene segment were excluded from the earlier analysis of about 640 of the donors. In an earlier analysis of 500 to 750 of the donors, V segments were called functional above 56.7% productive rearrangements and were called segregating when the between-donor standard deviation exceeded 5%. A statistical classification framework was built for diagnosing cytomegalovirus status from the catalog of TCR beta chain sequences. V and J gene assignment, in a later analysis, came from comparing TCR nucleotide sequences with IMGT/GENE-DB human TR gene sequences. The TCRdist pipeline was used in a later analysis to assign CDR3 sequences and most-parsimonious VDJ recombination scenarios. In a later analysis, each TCR beta chain was defined by its CDR3 amino acid sequence together with its V-gene family, and reads without a unique V-gene family were excluded. As a way to deal with suspected cross-contamination and a sequencing artifact, a later analysis dropped under 600 nucleotide sequences that were highly shared and had low generation probability. For each public chain, a later analysis derived a clonal expansion index from normalized ranks of inferred template counts within each repertoire. Generation probabilities in a later analysis came from a VDJ recombination model fitted to out-of-frame rearrangements, and those results were checked against IGoR. In a later analysis, hypergeometric tests were used to score TCR-TCR, TCR-HLA and TCR-CMV co-occurrence, with a repertoire-size bias correction applied to TCR pairs. False discovery rates were estimated in a later analysis by permuting HLA or CMV assignments 20 times. In a later analysis, co-occurring TCRs were grouped using DBSCAN, and TCRdist sequence similarity was added for clustering within HLA-allele-positive subsets. Co-occurrence clustering excluded repertoires with fewer than 30,000 or more than 120,000 public chains, plus five with anomalous nucleotide sharing. This is the immuneACCESS table as TCRdb keeps it, with only in-frame sequences that have V and J called. A part of the clones is gone; compared with another copy, unresolved V genes explain less than half, and the rest is unexplained. V and J calls and clone size are those listed in that table; D and trimming were worked out from the DNA. The sample has some 250,000 clones on record, around 76% of them singletons. In total, the top ten clones hold around 5% of the sample.

With regard to this clone: The antigen this receptor binds is unknown. No base qualities exist here, and no much larger clone lies one base off it.

Sequences were obtained from PBMCs. The chain is made from TRBV10-3 and TRBJ1-2, and 7 junction bases match TRBD1. This sequence was found in a woman between 35 and 50 years old in good health and CMV-seropositive. The CDR3 protein: CAISEYRGSYTF. Read as DNA, the sequence is TGTGCCATCAGTGAGTACAGGGGTAGCTACACCTTC.